This T cell receptor beta chain was sequenced during a study of shared clonotypes between healthy human individuals. Study at large: The donor group consisted of two women and a few men, aged 18 to 49.

Germline CDR1 and CDR2: MNHEY and SMNVEV (reference sequence). The CDR3 consists of 15 residues. Trimming stripped 0 bases from V and 4 bases from J, with 12 bases between. Here immunoSEQ multiplex PCR was the method, and the copy in TCRdb shows in-frame clones only, minus some. The table has about 2.3 million clones, over 85% seen once. V is TRBV27 and J is TRBJ2-5; a possible D gene is TRBD2 (7 bases). The material sequenced was naive CD4+ T cells from PBMCs. The subset is: CD45RA+ positively selected. The source of this sequence is a man aged 18 to 29 in good health. Some clones in this sample may be carry-over from other donors' samples. The CDR3: CASSLSRGGVETQYF. The CDR3 DNA reads TGTGCCAGCAGTTTATCGCGAGGGGGGGTAGAGACCCAGTACTTC.